The 24 T cell receptor beta chains listed next were all sequenced from one sample in a study of T cell repertoires in cytomegalovirus infection. Each CDR3 protein is one row after TCRdb ran MiXCR on the reads. The sample contains some 920,000 distinct CDR3 sequences, 31% of which appear only once. Their specific antigens are unknown. The material sequenced was cultured CD8+ T cells from PBMCs, taken from culture after CMV antigen stimulation. Every receptor here comes from a human donor in good health (CMV status not recorded). Some clones in this sample may be carry-over from other donors' samples.

This clonotype has more than one count but fewer than ten. V gene TRBV27 combines with J gene TRBJ2-3, with D hard to call. This CDR3 region has 14 residues. Trimming took off 1 base at V and 2 bases at J, with 7 bases between the two ends. Per the germline V gene, CDR1 is MNHEY and CDR2 is SMNVEV (reference sequence). CDR3 loop: CASSLYRNTDTQYF. The CDR3 DNA follows: TGTGCCAGCAGTTTATACCGTAACACAGATACGCAGTATTTT.

V is TRBV20-1 and J is TRBJ2-3; TRBD2 matches at 15 bases. Germline values: CDR1 DFQATT, CDR2 SNEGSKA (reference sequence). CDR3 length: 17 amino acids. J lost 2 bases, V lost 6 bases, and 9 bases had no gene match. The CDR3 coding sequence is TGCAGTGCAGAAGGACTAGCGGGGGGGGGGGACACAGATACGCAGTATTTT. Encoded protein: CSAEGLAGGGDTDTQYF.

The CDR3 nucleotides are TGCAGTGCTAGAGTTGGACACCCACTCCCTAGCACAGATACGCAGTATTTT. This sequence encodes CSARVGHPLPSTDTQYF. The chain recombines TRBV20-1 with TRBJ2-3; the D gene is possibly TRBD1 (5 bases). V lost 1 base, J lost 0 bases, and 17 bases lay in between. Germline CDR1 is DFQATT and CDR2 is SNEGSKA (reference sequence). The CDR3 contains 17 residues.

This clonotype was detected a few times. The rearrangement links TRBV19 to TRBJ1-3; no definite D call. Trimming shortened V by 3 bases and J by 0 bases, and 15 bases separated the two germline ends. The length of the CDR3 is 17 residues. Germline assignment: CDR1 LNHDA and CDR2 SQIVND (reference sequence). The CDR3 loop is CASSISSSFSSGNTIYF. The DNA for the CDR3 is TGTGCCAGTAGTATCAGCTCGTCGTTTAGCTCTGGAAACACCATATATTTT.

The V gene is TRBV7-9, the J gene TRBJ1-2, with D perhaps matching TRBD1 (5 bases). Trimming took off 6 bases at V and 3 bases at J, with 17 bases between the two ends. The CDR3 loop spans 15 amino acids. CDR1 is SEHNR and CDR2 is FQNEAQ in the germline V gene (reference sequence). The CDR3 coding sequence is TGTGCCAGCAGTCCCCCGGGACCGCTGGACTATGGCTACACCTTC. It specifies CASSPPGPLDYGYTF.

The rearrangement links TRBV14 to TRBJ1-2; D unclear. The CDR3 is 14 amino acids. Per germline, CDR1 SGHDN and CDR2 FVKESK. With 2 bases removed from V and 2 bases from J, the gap between germline ends came to 9 bases. The CDR3 is CASSQFGENYGYTF. In DNA form, the CDR3 reads TGTGCCAGCAGCCAATTCGGGGAGAACTATGGCTACACCTTC.

The chain carries TRBV12-3 or TRBV12-4 and TRBJ2-5, with 7 bases lining up with TRBD1. CDR3 length equals 15 residues. J was trimmed by 3 bases and V by 6 bases; bases with no gene match: 10. The CDR3 reads CASSTDGGQKETQYF. For the CDR3, the DNA is TGTGCCAGCAGCACGGATGGGGGACAGAAAGAGACCCAGTACTTC.

The chain recombines TRBV7-3 with TRBJ1-4, with 7 positions matching TRBD1. V was clipped by 4 bases and J by 5 bases; unmatched bases: 10. Germline values: CDR1 SGHTA, CDR2 FQGTGA. The CDR3 length is 16 residues. CDR3 protein: CASSSVRDRRNEKLFF. CDR3 bases: TGTGCCAGCAGCTCCGTGCGGGACAGAAGAAATGAAAAACTGTTTTTT.

This clonotype came up once. This chain uses TRBV25-1 with TRBJ1-2; a weak D match, TRBD1 (5 bases). Germline V CDR1 and CDR2: MGHDK, SYGVNS. This CDR3 contains 13 residues. V was shortened by 6 bases and J by 8 bases, with 16 bases between the two germline ends. The CDR3 protein is CASRTGTPDGYTF. In DNA form, the CDR3 reads TGTGCCAGCAGGACCGGGACTCCGGACGGCTACACCTTC.

The rearrangement links TRBV27 to TRBJ2-3, with no clear D. This CDR3 contains 12 residues. Germline CDR1 is MNHEY and CDR2 is SMNVEV (reference sequence). With 6 bases removed from V and 5 bases from J, the gap between germline ends came to 9 bases. In nucleotides, the CDR3 is TGTGCCAGCAGGCGAGGTAAAGATACGCAGTATTTT. Its protein is CASRRGKDTQYF.

The chain has TRBV6-6 and TRBJ1-2, with D hard to call. Germline assignment: CDR1 MNHNY and CDR2 SVGAGI (reference sequence). V was clipped by 10 bases and J by 2 bases, with 11 bases between them. This CDR3 comprises 12 residues. The CDR3 DNA reads as TGTGCCACTATAGGGCTAAACTATGGCTACACCTTC. Its translation: CATIGLNYGYTF.

This clonotype occurred a few times. The gene calls are TRBV6-6 and TRBJ1-5; no reliable D call. Trimming removed 7 bases at V and 4 bases at J, with 14 bases between. The CDR3 is made up of 14 amino acids. Germline assignment: CDR1 MNHNY and CDR2 SVGAGI (reference sequence). The CDR3 here is CASNGLIGNQPQHF. The CDR3 DNA is TGTGCCAGCAACGGTCTCATCGGGAATCAGCCCCAGCATTTT.

The chain is built from TRBV3-1 and TRBJ2-2, with D possibly being TRBD2 (6 bases). Per the germline V gene, CDR1 is LGHDT and CDR2 is YNNKEL (reference sequence). Trimming took off 6 bases at V and 2 bases at J, with 22 bases between the two ends. This CDR3 region has 18 residues. The CDR3 region is CASRRAWEAQVNTGELFF. The CDR3 DNA sequence: TGTGCCAGCAGAAGGGCCTGGGAGGCACAGGTTAACACCGGGGAGCTGTTTTTT.

The genes are TRBV7-8 and TRBJ2-1, with 9 positions matching TRBD2. Per the germline V gene, CDR1 is SGHVS and CDR2 is FQNEAQ. The V segment lost 2 bases and the J segment 2 bases; nucleotides outside the gene matches: 4. The CDR3 length is 16 residues. CDR3: CASSLPASGAYNEQFF. DNA for the CDR3: TGTGCCAGCAGCTTACCGGCTAGCGGGGCCTACAATGAGCAGTTCTTC.

In this sample, this clonotype turned up a few times. The chain couples TRBV6-6 to TRBJ2-7; maybe TRBD1 (6 bases). With 6 bases removed from V and 2 bases from J, the gap between germline ends came to 14 bases. From germline, CDR1 is MNHNY and CDR2 SVGAGI (reference sequence). The CDR3 has 14 residues. The CDR3 loop is CASRPGTSPYEQYV. CDR3 sequence (DNA): TGTGCCAGCAGGCCCGGGACATCCCCCTACGAGCAGTACGTC.

The chain has TRBV4-3 and TRBJ2-6; 7 nucleotides align to TRBD1. V lost 4 bases to trimming and J lost 4 bases; unmatched junction nucleotides: 13. The CDR3 has 18 amino acids. Germline assignment: CDR1 LGHNA and CDR2 YSLEER. The CDR3 loop is CASSRNRGFISGANVLTF. The CDR3 region has the DNA TGCGCCAGCAGCCGTAACAGGGGTTTTATATCGGGGGCCAACGTCCTGACTTTC.

The CDR3 loop reads CASSIRGNEAFF. CDR3 in DNA: TGTGCCAGTAGTATCCGGGGAAATGAAGCTTTCTTT. This rearrangement joins TRBV19 to TRBJ1-1, with unresolved D. The CDR3 runs 12 residues. V lost 3 bases, J lost 7 bases, and 9 bases lay in between. CDR1 is LNHDA, CDR2 SQIVND, per germline (reference sequence). Based on the CDR3 plus reference TRBV19 and TRBJ1-1, the full variable domain is DGGITQSPKYLFRKEGQNVTLSCEQNLNHDAMYWYRQDPGQGLRLIYYSQIVNDFQKGDIAEGYSVSREKKESFPLTVTSAQKNPTAFYLCASSIRGNEAFFGQGTRLTVV.

This clonotype showed up just a few times. The chain uses TRBV6-2 or TRBV6-3 and TRBJ2-4; D gene unclear. The V gene's germline CDR1 is MNHEY and CDR2 SVGEGT. This CDR3 has 13 residues. The V and J ends lost 4 bases and 3 bases respectively, with 7 bases between them. The CDR3 sequence: CASSLGFKNIQYF. DNA for the CDR3: TGTGCCAGCAGTTTGGGATTCAAAAACATTCAGTACTTC.

Points on this clonotype: This could be a read error, since a much larger clone is one nucleotide away. The gene calls are TRBV7-2 and TRBJ2-5; TRBD1 matches at 7 bases. The CDR3 sequence is 17 residues long. Germline V gene lookup returns CDR1 SGHTA and CDR2 FQGNSA. CDR3 bases: TGTGTCAGCAGCTTACGCCCAAGACAGGGAACGAAAGAGACCCAGTACTTC. Translating gives CVSSLRPRQGTKETQYF.

This clonotype was observed a handful of times. This sequence joins TRBV11-2 and TRBJ1-5, with D uncertain. The germline CDR1 and CDR2 sequences are SGHAT and FQNNGV. V was trimmed by 1 base and J by 12 bases, leaving 13 bases between them. The CDR3 runs 13 residues. This CDR3 reads CASSLGSGVGQHF. CDR3 DNA sequence: TGTGCCAGCAGCTTAGGGTCGGGCGTGGGCCAGCATTTT.

This clonotype has more than one count but fewer than ten. The chain carries TRBV4-1 and TRBJ2-3; D is perhaps TRBD1 (6 bases). The germline V and J ends were trimmed by 1 base and 0 bases, with 14 bases remaining between them. Germline V CDR1 and CDR2: MGHRA, YSYEKL. The CDR3 totals 17 residues. The CDR3 protein is CASSQGNRVKSTDTQYF. In nucleotides, the CDR3 is TGCGCCAGCAGCCAAGGGAACAGGGTCAAAAGCACAGATACGCAGTATTTT.

This chain uses TRBV5-8 with TRBJ2-7; perhaps TRBD1 as D (5 bases). This CDR3 spans 16 amino acids. V lost 1 base and J 0 bases, leaving 14 bases between the germline ends. The germline gives CDR1 SGHTS, CDR2 YDEGEE. CDR3 region: CASSLLAGRNSYEQYF. CDR3 coding DNA: TGTGCCAGCAGCTTGTTGGCAGGGCGGAACTCCTACGAGCAGTACTTC.

The rearrangement uses TRBV4-3 and TRBJ1-3; 7 bases align to TRBD1. Germline V CDR1 and CDR2: LGHNA, YSLEER. This CDR3 spans 16 amino acids. J gave up 1 base and V 3 bases, and 6 bases lay outside the gene matches. CDR3: CASSQTGLGSGNTIYF. In nucleotides, the CDR3 is TGCGCCAGCAGCCAGACAGGGCTTGGGTCTGGAAACACCATATATTTT.

This clonotype was observed at least ten times. V usage is TRBV7-6 and J usage is TRBJ2-4; TRBD2 is a possible D gene (7 bases). The CDR3 spans 14 residues. The germline V gene encodes CDR1 SGHVS and CDR2 FNYEAQ. V lost 4 bases and J lost 6, with 13 bases in between. CDR3 in amino acids: CASSSRGGGNIQYF. The CDR3 coding sequence is TGTGCCAGCAGCTCGAGGGGGGGTGGAAACATTCAGTACTTC.